This entry is about one T cell receptor beta chain. This record belongs to a study of T cell changes during pregnancy in multiple sclerosis. Germline values: CDR1 SGDLS, CDR2 YYNGEE. The CDR3 has 14 residues. Trimming took off 4 bases at V and 6 bases at J, with 16 bases between the two ends. Assay: immunoSEQ multiplex PCR; the TCRdb copy retains only in-frame clones and omits some. The sample lists around 27,000 clones; about 92% were seen once. Material: CD4+ T cells from peripheral blood mononuclear cells, obtained in the first trimester of pregnancy. This sequence was found in a female donor with multiple sclerosis, enrolled in a pregnancy study. The chain joins TRBV9 to TRBJ1-1, with D tentatively TRBD1 (6 bases). Here the CDR3 reads CASSPIARTAEAFF. The CDR3 DNA reads as TGTGCCAGCAGCCCAATTGCGAGGACAGCTGAAGCTTTCTTT.